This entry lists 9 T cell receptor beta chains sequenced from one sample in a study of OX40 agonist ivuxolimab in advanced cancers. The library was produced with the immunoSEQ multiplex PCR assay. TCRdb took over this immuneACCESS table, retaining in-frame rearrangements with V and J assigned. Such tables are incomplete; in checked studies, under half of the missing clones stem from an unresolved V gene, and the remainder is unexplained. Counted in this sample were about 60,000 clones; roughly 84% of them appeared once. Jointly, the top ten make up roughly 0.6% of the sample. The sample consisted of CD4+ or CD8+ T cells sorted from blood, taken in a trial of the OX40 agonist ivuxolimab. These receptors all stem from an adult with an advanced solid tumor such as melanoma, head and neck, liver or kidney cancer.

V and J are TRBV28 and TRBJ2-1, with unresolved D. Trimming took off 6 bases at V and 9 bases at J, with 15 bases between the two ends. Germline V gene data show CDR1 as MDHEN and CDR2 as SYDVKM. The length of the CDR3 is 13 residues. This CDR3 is CASSLPGVVEQFF. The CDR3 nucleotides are TGTGCCAGCAGCCTCCCGGGTGTAGTTGAGCAGTTCTTC.

The CDR3 DNA reads TGTGCCAGCAGTTTGAATTCCCGGAACACTGAAGCTTTCTTT. Translating it yields CASSLNSRNTEAFF. This chain uses TRBV27 with TRBJ1-1; no firm D call. There are 14 residues in the CDR3. Germline assignment: CDR1 MNHEY and CDR2 SMNVEV (reference sequence). With 3 bases removed from V and 1 base from J, the gap between germline ends came to 9 bases.

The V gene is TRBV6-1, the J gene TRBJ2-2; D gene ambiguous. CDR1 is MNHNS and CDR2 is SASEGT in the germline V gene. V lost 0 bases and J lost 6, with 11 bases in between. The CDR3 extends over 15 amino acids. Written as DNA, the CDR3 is TGTGCCAGCAGTGAAGCAGTAGGGTCCCCCGGGGAGCTGTTTTTT. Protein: CASSEAVGSPGELFF.

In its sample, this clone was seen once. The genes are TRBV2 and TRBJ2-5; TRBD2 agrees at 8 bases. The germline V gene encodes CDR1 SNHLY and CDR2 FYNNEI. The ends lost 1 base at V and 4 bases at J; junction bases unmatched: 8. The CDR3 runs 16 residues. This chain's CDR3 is CASSEVLAGGSETQYF. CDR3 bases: TGTGCCAGCAGTGAAGTTTTGGCGGGAGGATCAGAGACCCAGTACTTC. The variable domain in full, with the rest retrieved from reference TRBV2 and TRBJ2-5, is EPEVTQTPSHQVTQMGQEVILRCVPISNHLYFYWYRQILGQKVEFLVSFYNNEISEKSEIFDDQFSVERPDGSNFTLKIRSTKLEDSAMYFCASSEVLAGGSETQYFGPGTRLLVL.

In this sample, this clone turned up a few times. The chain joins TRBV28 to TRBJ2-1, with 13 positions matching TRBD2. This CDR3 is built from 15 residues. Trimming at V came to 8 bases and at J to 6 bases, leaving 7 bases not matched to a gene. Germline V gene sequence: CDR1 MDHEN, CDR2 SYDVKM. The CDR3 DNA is TGTGCCAGCGGAACCGGGACTAGCGGGGTCAATGAGCAGTTCTTC. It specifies CASGTGTSGVNEQFF.

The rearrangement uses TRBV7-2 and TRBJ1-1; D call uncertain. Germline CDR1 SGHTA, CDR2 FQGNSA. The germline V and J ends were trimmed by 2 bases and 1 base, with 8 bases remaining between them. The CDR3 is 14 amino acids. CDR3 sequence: CASSLRSGNTEAFF. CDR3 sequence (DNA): TGTGCCAGCAGCTTAAGGTCCGGGAACACTGAAGCTTTCTTT.

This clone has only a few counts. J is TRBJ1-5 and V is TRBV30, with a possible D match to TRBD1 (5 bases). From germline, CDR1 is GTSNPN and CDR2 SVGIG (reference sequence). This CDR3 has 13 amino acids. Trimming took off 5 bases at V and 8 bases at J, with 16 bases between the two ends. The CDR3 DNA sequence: TGTGCCTGGGAGAATGGGGCGGGAAAGCCCCAGCATTTT. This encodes CAWENGAGKPQHF.

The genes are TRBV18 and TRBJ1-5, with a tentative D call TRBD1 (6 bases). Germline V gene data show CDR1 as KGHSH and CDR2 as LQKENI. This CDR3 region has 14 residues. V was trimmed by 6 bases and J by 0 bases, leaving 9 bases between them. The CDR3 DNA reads TGTGCCAGCTCGGGGGCGGATAGCAATCAGCCCCAGCATTTT. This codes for CASSGADSNQPQHF. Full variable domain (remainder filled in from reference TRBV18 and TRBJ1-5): NAGVMQNPRHLVRRRGQEARLRCSPMKGHSHVYWYRQLPEEGLKFMVYLQKENIIDESGMPKERFSAEFPKEGPSILRIQQVVRGDSAAYFCASSGADSNQPQHFGDGTRLSIL.

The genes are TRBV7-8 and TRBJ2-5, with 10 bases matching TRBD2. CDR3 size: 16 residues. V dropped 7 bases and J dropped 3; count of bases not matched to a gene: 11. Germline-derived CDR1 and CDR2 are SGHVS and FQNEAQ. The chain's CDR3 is CASTKSALAGEETQYF. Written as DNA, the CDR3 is TGTGCCAGCACCAAATCAGCTCTAGCGGGAGAAGAGACCCAGTACTTC.